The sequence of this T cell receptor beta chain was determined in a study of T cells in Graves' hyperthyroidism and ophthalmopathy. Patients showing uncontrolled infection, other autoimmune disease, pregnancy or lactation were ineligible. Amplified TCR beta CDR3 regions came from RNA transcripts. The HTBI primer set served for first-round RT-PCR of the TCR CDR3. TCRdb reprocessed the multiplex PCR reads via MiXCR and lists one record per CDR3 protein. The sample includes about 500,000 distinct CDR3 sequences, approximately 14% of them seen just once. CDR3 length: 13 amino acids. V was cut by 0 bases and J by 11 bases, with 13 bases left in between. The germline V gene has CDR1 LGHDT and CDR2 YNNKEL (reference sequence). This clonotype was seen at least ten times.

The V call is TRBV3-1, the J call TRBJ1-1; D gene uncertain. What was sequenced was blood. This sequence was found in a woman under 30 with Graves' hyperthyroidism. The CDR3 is CASSQEERVGAFF. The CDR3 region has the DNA TGTGCCAGCAGCCAAGAGGAGCGGGTTGGGGCTTTCTTT.